This entry is about one T cell receptor beta chain. Its antigen is unknown. No base quality values were provided; no much bigger clone lies one nucleotide off. This sample is part of a study of CD8+ T cells in alopecia areata (dated 2018 in TCRdb). With regard to the full study: Treated patients were enrolled in an open-label pilot trial of oral tofacitinib at 5 to 10 mg twice daily for moderate-to-severe alopecia areata. TCRbeta CDR3 regions were amplified by immunoSEQ multiplex PCR using 35 Vbeta forward and 13 Jbeta reverse primers. In humans, TCRbeta sequencing was performed on scalp tissue and on sorted CD4+ and CD8+ peripheral blood T cells from healthy controls and from patients with patchy or totalis/universalis alopecia areata. For the treated patients, the SALT score, which quantifies what percentage of scalp surface area is affected, served as the measure of disease severity. Scalp clonality was compared across normal scalp (n=4), patchy alopecia areata scalp (n=8), and alopecia totalis/universalis scalp (n=8). High-throughput TCRbeta sequencing was used to examine T cell clonal expansion in alopecia areata in both the C3H/HeJ mouse model and human patients. RNA was extracted with the PAXgene miRNA kit for fixed scalp, the miRNeasy kit for PBMCs, and the RNeasy kit for mouse skin. Patients received tofacitinib for 6 to 18 months and were then followed off drug for 6 months to check for delayed response and recurrence. Tofacitinib-treated patients had biopsies at baseline and at 4 and 24 weeks of treatment, with a later scalp biopsy in several patients. Overall results and qualifications from the work: Because the treated cohort was small and had only one nonresponder, larger studies are needed to examine links between baseline CD8+ expansion and response. Shared TCR sequences between patients were less evident than in mice, which may be partly attributable to HLA diversity in the patient population. Higher clonality and more expanded CD8+ clones were observed in lesional scalp than in normal scalp, particularly in alopecia totalis/universalis, a finding suggestive of antigenic drive. Many expanded lesional clones persisted in scalp and blood during tofacitinib treatment, which may partly explain relapse after stopping treatment. Tofacitinib significantly lowered scalp clonality and the number of expanded CD8+ clones among the top 100 scalp clones. Unlike mouse skin, which is dominated by gammadelta T cells, normal human skin has resident alphabeta T cells that are also sequenced, and this complicates analysis of the scalp TCR repertoire.

The library was produced with the immunoSEQ multiplex PCR assay. RNA was extracted from all samples and reverse transcribed into cDNA, which served as template for TCR sequencing. First-strand cDNA was synthesized using SuperScript III with a 2:1 mix of oligo-dT and random hexamers. A synthetic immune receptor repertoire was used to assess amplification bias, and residual bias was removed computationally. The authors' analysis ran thus. Raw reads were preprocessed to remove errors, and CDR3 was defined by IMGT conventions from the conserved cysteine to phenylalanine. Clonality was calculated as 1 minus Shannon entropy normalized by log2 of the number of productive unique TCRs. Whether scalp clones were CD4 or CD8 was inferred by matching scalp TCRbeta sequences against CD4 and CD8 repertoires sorted from blood. Drawn from immuneACCESS, this table holds only the in-frame rearrangements with V and J called that TCRdb kept. Clones are partly lost; checked studies trace under half to an unresolved V gene and leave the rest unexplained. V and J calls plus clone size are reproduced from that table; the DNA served to infer D and trimming. The sample contains some 170,000 clones, less than 75% of them found a single time. The ten largest clones capture 16% of the sample.

The treatment or condition label here, explained by the study, means: oral pan-JAK inhibitor, 5-10 mg twice daily. From alopecia areata patients, peripheral blood was collected along with lesional scalp punch biopsies. PBMCs were isolated by density centrifugation and stained for CD3, CD4 and CD8, after which CD4+ and CD8+ T cells were sorted on a FACSAria. V drops 0 bases and J drops 3 bases, leaving 8 bases in between. As encoded in the germline V gene (reference sequence), CDR1 is SEHNR while CDR2 is FQNEAQ. From cysteine to phenylalanine, the CDR3 is 14 amino acids long. Only CDR3 DNA is held: 42 bases, read in frame from base 1.

The sample consisted of CD4+ T cells sorted from blood, taken between weeks 55 and 65, from a patient treated with tofacitinib. The chain is made from TRBV7-9 and TRBJ2-5, with TRBD1 tentatively as D gene (6 bases match). This receptor was identified in a human donor with alopecia areata. DNA sequence: TGTGCCAGCAGCTTAGCCGGACAGAAAGAGACCCAGTACTTC. This yields the protein CASSLAGQKETQYF.